These 28 T cell receptor beta chains were all obtained from the same sample, sequenced in a study of blood T cell repertoires in COVID-19. Clones were sequenced by immunoSEQ multiplex PCR, and TCRdb holds only the in-frame ones, with some missing. The data show some 50,000 clones, around 86% seen once. Sequencing was done on a sample of peripheral blood. These receptors all come from a man aged 50 to 59 with active COVID-19.

The chain combines TRBV19 with TRBJ2-3, with TRBD1 matching 11 bases. V lost 4 bases and J lost 4; bases outside the gene matches: 7. Per the germline V gene, CDR1 is LNHDA and CDR2 is SQIVND (reference sequence). This CDR3 region has 16 residues. CDR3 residues: CASSSGDRGLADTQYF. The CDR3 bases are TGTGCCAGTAGTAGCGGGGACAGGGGGTTGGCAGATACGCAGTATTTT.

The gene calls are TRBV28 and TRBJ2-3; D may be TRBD1 (6 bases). This CDR3 contains 18 residues. V was shortened by 3 bases and J by 1 base, with 20 bases between the two germline ends. The germline gives CDR1 MDHEN, CDR2 SYDVKM. This CDR3 is CASSFSILQRQGTDTQYF. Here the CDR3 DNA reads TGTGCCAGCAGTTTCTCCATCCTCCAAAGACAGGGCACAGATACGCAGTATTTT.

The J gene is TRBJ2-1, the V gene TRBV7-3; D is undetermined. V lost 0 bases to trimming and J lost 9 bases, with 12 bases between them. The length of the CDR3 is 14 residues. Germline CDR1 and CDR2: SGHTA and FQGTGA. The CDR3 region has the DNA TGTGCCAGCAGCTTAACGTCGGTCGGTCCTGAGCAGTTCTTC. Its protein product is CASSLTSVGPEQFF.

The chain employs TRBV30 and TRBJ1-6, with D possibly being TRBD1 (5 bases). CDR3 length: 13 residues. Trimming took 2 bases from V and 12 from J, leaving 14 bases between them. Germline V gene data show CDR1 as GTSNPN and CDR2 as SVGIG (reference sequence). CDR3 nucleotides: TGTGCCTGGAGTAACGTCGGAAGGGGACCCCTCCACTTT. Translating gives CAWSNVGRGPLHF.

This clone has more than one count but fewer than ten. An end of the junction does not agree with germline; a read error may underlie this. The J gene is TRBJ2-7, the V gene TRBV7-3, with TRBD1 matching over 8 bases. CDR3 length equals 14 residues. Germline loops: CDR1 SGHTA, CDR2 FQGTGA. CDR3 protein: CASSPDRDSDEQYF. For the CDR3, the DNA is TGTGCCAGCAGCCCGGACAGGGACTCCGACGAGCAGTACTTC.

In this sample, this clone turned up a few times. V usage is TRBV27 and J usage is TRBJ2-5; TRBD2 aligns across 11 bases. This CDR3 spans 16 amino acids. V lost 5 bases, J lost 2 bases, and 7 bases stayed unmatched. Germline V gives CDR1 MNHEY, CDR2 SMNVEV (reference sequence). CDR3 sequence: CASSRTGTSGQETQYF. The CDR3 region has the DNA TGTGCCAGCAGTAGGACCGGGACTAGCGGACAAGAGACCCAGTACTTC.

The chain joins TRBV19 to TRBJ1-2; 8 nucleotides line up with TRBD1. V trimming: 7 bases; J trimming: 6 bases; junction bases outside the gene matches: 1. This CDR3 comprises 11 residues. Germline CDR1 is LNHDA and CDR2 is SQIVND (reference sequence). Here the CDR3 reads CASKTGDGYTF. Here the CDR3 DNA reads TGTGCCAGTAAGACAGGGGATGGCTACACCTTC.

V usage is TRBV5-8 and J usage is TRBJ2-2; the match to TRBD1 covers 11 bases. CDR1 and CDR2 from the germline V gene are SGHTS and YDEGEE. The CDR3 extends over 16 amino acids. Trimming took 2 bases from V and 10 from J; bases not matched to a gene: 10. CDR3 sequence reads: CASSLLLGTGGLELFF. The DNA for the CDR3 is TGTGCCAGCAGCTTATTACTCGGGACAGGGGGTTTGGAGCTGTTTTTT.

This chain joins TRBV28 and TRBJ1-5, with 8 bases lining up with TRBD1. The CDR3 is made up of 16 amino acids. Trimming removed 2 bases from V and 5 bases from J; junction bases left unmatched: 8. Germline-derived CDR1 and CDR2 are MDHEN and SYDVKM. The CDR3 nucleotides read TGTGCCAGCAGTTTACCCGGGACAGGTCTGGATCAGCCCCAGCATTTT. Protein: CASSLPGTGLDQPQHF.

The chain is built from TRBV30 and TRBJ1-2, with a possible D match to TRBD1 (5 bases). The germline V gene has CDR1 GTSNPN and CDR2 SVGIG (reference sequence). The CDR3 is 15 residues long. The ends were cut back, 2 bases at V and 0 bases at J, with 13 bases in the middle. Here the CDR3 reads CAWSLEQVPNYGYTF. The CDR3 DNA is TGTGCCTGGAGTTTGGAACAGGTCCCTAACTATGGCTACACCTTC. Using reference TRBV30 and TRBJ1-2 for the parts outside the CDR3, the full variable domain is SQTIHQWPATLVQPVGSPLSLECTVEGTSNPNLYWYRQAAGRGLQLLFYSVGIGQISSEVPQNLSASRPQDRQFILSSKKLLLSDSGFYLCAWSLEQVPNYGYTFGSGTRLTVV.

V is TRBV19 and J is TRBJ1-5; no clear D. Looked up from germline, CDR1 is LNHDA and CDR2 is SQIVND (reference sequence). Trimming took 2 bases from V and 4 from J, leaving 12 bases between them. This CDR3 comprises 15 residues. This chain's CDR3 is CASSIRRGANQPQHF. The CDR3 nucleotides read TGTGCCAGTAGTATAAGGAGAGGCGCAAATCAGCCCCAGCATTTT.

CDR3 DNA: TGTGCCAGCAGCTTAGCGGGACTAGCGGGCCCCGGGGAGCTGTTTTTT. Protein: CASSLAGLAGPGELFF. The chain employs TRBV7-6 and TRBJ2-2, with TRBD2 identical over 12 bases. The CDR3 loop spans 16 amino acids. Losses at the gene ends were 0 bases for V and 6 bases for J; bases not matched to a gene: 2. Germline CDR1 reads SGHVS; CDR2 reads FNYEAQ.

The chain combines TRBV4-1 with TRBJ1-1; 7 bases align to TRBD1. The CDR3 covers 14 residues. With V trimmed by 4 bases and J by 4 bases, 6 bases remained unmatched. The germline gives CDR1 MGHRA, CDR2 YSYEKL. The CDR3 spells CASSRQDRLTEAFF. In nucleotides, the CDR3 is TGCGCCAGCAGCCGACAGGACAGGCTCACTGAAGCTTTCTTT.

The chain recombines TRBV5-1 with TRBJ1-1; D may be TRBD1 (5 bases). Germline V CDR1 and CDR2: SGHRS, YFSETQ. The CDR3 contains 15 residues. The V gene lost 0 bases and the J gene lost 7 bases, with 16 bases spanning the gap. This CDR3 reads CASSLEAELRGEAFF. The CDR3 bases are TGCGCCAGCAGCTTGGAGGCAGAGCTAAGGGGTGAAGCTTTCTTT.

The chain combines TRBV5-6 with TRBJ1-5; D ambiguous. This CDR3 has 13 residues. V was pared by 2 bases and J by 4 bases, with 7 bases between. The germline V gene encodes CDR1 SGHDT and CDR2 YYEEEE. The CDR3 loop reads CASSLMSNQPQHF. The CDR3 DNA follows: TGTGCCAGCAGCTTAATGAGTAATCAGCCCCAGCATTTT.

The chain carries TRBV5-6 and TRBJ2-1, with D possibly matching TRBD1 (5 bases). Trimming stripped 4 bases from V and 7 bases from J, with 18 bases between. The CDR3 extends over 15 amino acids. Germline V gene data show CDR1 as SGHDT and CDR2 as YYEEEE. Here the CDR3 reads CASSTLRGSGNEQFF. CDR3 DNA: TGTGCCAGCAGCACCTTAAGGGGAAGTGGAAATGAGCAGTTCTTC. Based on the CDR3 plus reference TRBV5-6 and TRBJ2-1, the full variable domain is DAGVTQSPTHLIKTRGQQVTLRCSPKSGHDTVSWYQQALGQGPQFIFQYYEEEERQRGNFPDRFSGHQFPNYSSELNVNALLLGDSALYLCASSTLRGSGNEQFFGPGTRLTVL.

The chain recombines TRBV25-1 with TRBJ1-2; TRBD1 might be the D (5 bases). Germline values: CDR1 MGHDK, CDR2 SYGVNS. V was pared by 1 base and J by 3 bases, with 9 bases between. The CDR3 is 14 residues long. This chain's CDR3 is CASSEFTGDYGYTF. Written as DNA, the CDR3 is TGTGCCAGCAGTGAATTCACGGGGGACTATGGCTACACCTTC.

This chain joins TRBV25-1 and TRBJ2-7; 7 bases are shared with TRBD1. The CDR3 contains 14 residues. V gave up 6 bases and J gave up 0 bases; unmatched junction bases: 5. Germline CDR1 reads MGHDK; CDR2 reads SYGVNS. CDR3 region: CASSQGTDSYEQYF. DNA for the CDR3: TGTGCCAGCAGCCAGGGGACAGACTCCTACGAGCAGTACTTC.

This clone was detected a few times. This chain uses TRBV6-5 with TRBJ1-2, with D unresolved. The CDR3 is 14 residues long. The germline CDR1 and CDR2 sequences are MNHEY and SVGAGI. V lost 2 bases and J lost 3, with 10 bases in between. The CDR3 spells CASSYGSGYYGYTF. In nucleotides, the CDR3 is TGTGCCAGCAGTTACGGTTCAGGATACTATGGCTACACCTTC.

DNA for the CDR3: TGTGCCACCAGCACCTTACCGGGGGGGCGATACGAGCAGTACTTC. It yields the protein CATSTLPGGRYEQYF. The chain couples TRBV15 to TRBJ2-7; 8 bases map to TRBD2. J gave up 4 bases and V 4 bases, and 9 bases lay outside the gene matches. The CDR3 totals 15 residues. Germline V gene lookup returns CDR1 LNHNV and CDR2 YYDKDF (reference sequence).

The J gene is TRBJ2-1, the V gene TRBV9, with a weak D call TRBD1 (6 bases). V was pared by 0 bases and J by 2 bases, with 15 bases between. The CDR3 covers 17 residues. CDR1 and CDR2 (germline): SGDLS, YYNGEE. The CDR3 DNA follows: TGTGCCAGCAGCGTAGGGGTAGGGCAGGGGCCCTACAATGAGCAGTTCTTC. This encodes CASSVGVGQGPYNEQFF.

The chain recombines TRBV10-1 with TRBJ2-6, with a possible D match to TRBD1 (6 bases). This CDR3 region has 18 residues. CDR1 and CDR2 (germline): WNHNN, SYGVQD (reference sequence). Trimming left V 4 bases short and J 0 bases short, with 16 bases between. The CDR3 region has the DNA TGCGCCAGCAGTGGTACAGGGCCCATTTACTCTGGGGCCAACGTCCTGACTTTC. It translates to CASSGTGPIYSGANVLTF.

The rearrangement uses TRBV6-1 and TRBJ2-7; possibly TRBD1 for D (6 bases). Trimming stripped 8 bases from V and 6 bases from J, with 14 bases between. Germline values: CDR1 MNHNS, CDR2 SASEGT. This CDR3 is built from 12 residues. CDR3: CASGRGSFEQYF. CDR3 nucleotides: TGTGCCAGCGGAAGGGGGAGTTTCGAGCAGTACTTC.

This clone was recorded a few times. The chain carries TRBV6-2 or TRBV6-3 and TRBJ1-2, with 9 bases that match TRBD1. Germline V gives CDR1 MNHEY, CDR2 SVGEGT. V lost 5 bases to trimming and J lost 7 bases; unmatched junction nucleotides: 8. The CDR3 has 14 amino acids. Here the CDR3 reads CASSPQDRGSGYTF. Here the CDR3 DNA reads TGTGCCAGCAGTCCACAGGACAGGGGCAGTGGCTACACCTTC.

The V and J genes are TRBV6-2 or TRBV6-3 and TRBJ1-2, with D unclear. V lost 2 bases and J lost 3, with 16 bases in between. CDR1 is MNHEY, CDR2 SVGEGT, per germline. The CDR3 extends over 16 amino acids. DNA for the CDR3: TGTGCCAGCAGTTACCCGGCGGGGATAAGAGACTATGGCTACACCTTC. It codes for CASSYPAGIRDYGYTF.

The rearrangement links TRBV7-2 to TRBJ2-3; D perhaps matches TRBD2 (6 bases). The CDR3 is made up of 16 amino acids. V dropped 1 base and J dropped 2 bases, with 13 bases sitting between them. The germline gives CDR1 SGHTA, CDR2 FQGNSA. The CDR3 sequence is CASSLGVADLTDTQYF. In DNA, the CDR3 is TGTGCCAGCAGCTTAGGGGTAGCGGACCTCACAGATACGCAGTATTTT.

V gene TRBV19 combines with J gene TRBJ2-5; 9 bases are shared with TRBD1. V was clipped by 6 bases and J by 10 bases; unmatched bases: 9. CDR1 LNHDA and CDR2 SQIVND come from the germline V gene (reference sequence). CDR3 length: 13 amino acids. The CDR3 spells CASSRDRVNDQYF. The CDR3 nucleotides are TGTGCCAGTAGCCGGGACAGGGTGAACGACCAGTACTTC.

The V call is TRBV9, the J call TRBJ2-1; 9 bases map to TRBD1. This CDR3 is built from 14 residues. Germline V lookup: CDR1 SGDLS, CDR2 YYNGEE. V lost 3 bases, J lost 5 bases, and 3 bases stayed unmatched. This CDR3 is CASSATGGHNEQFF. Here the CDR3 DNA reads TGTGCCAGCAGCGCCACAGGGGGCCACAATGAGCAGTTCTTC.